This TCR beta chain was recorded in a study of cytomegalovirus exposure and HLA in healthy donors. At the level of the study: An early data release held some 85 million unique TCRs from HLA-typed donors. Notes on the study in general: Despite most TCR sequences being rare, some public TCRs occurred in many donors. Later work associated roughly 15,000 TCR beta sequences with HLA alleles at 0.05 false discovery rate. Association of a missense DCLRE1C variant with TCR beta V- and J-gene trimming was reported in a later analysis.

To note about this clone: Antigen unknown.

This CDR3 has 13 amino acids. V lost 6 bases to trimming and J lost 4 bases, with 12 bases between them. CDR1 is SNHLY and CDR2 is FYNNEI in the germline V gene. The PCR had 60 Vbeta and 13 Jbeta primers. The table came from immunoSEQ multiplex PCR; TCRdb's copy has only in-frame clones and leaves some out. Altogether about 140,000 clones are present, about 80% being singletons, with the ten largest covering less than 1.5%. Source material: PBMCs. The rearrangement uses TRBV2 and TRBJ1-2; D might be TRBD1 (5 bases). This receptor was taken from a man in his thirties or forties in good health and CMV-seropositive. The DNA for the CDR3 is TGTGCCAGCAGGGTACAGGTAACCTATGGCTACACCTTC. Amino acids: CASRVQVTYGYTF.